These T cell receptor beta chains were read from a single sample in a study of cytomegalovirus exposure and HLA in healthy donors. Assay used: immunoSEQ multiplex PCR; TCRdb lists only in-frame clones, some missing. The data show roughly 250,000 clones, almost 85% seen once. The sample comprised PBMCs. These TCRs come from a woman in her thirties or forties in good health and CMV-seropositive. The CDR3 runs from the conserved cysteine through the conserved F or W. The order of the fields is clone size, D gene, J gene, V gene, CDR3 DNA, CDR3 protein. The D gene is left open where the match is weak. The listing skips clone size in some rows; elsewhere it reads once, few, many or a size class.

abundance: NA; d_gene: NA; j_gene: TRBJ2-7; v_gene: TRBV7-2; CDR3nt: TGTGCCAGCAGCTTGGATGCTACAGGGTTCTCCTACGAGCAGTACTTC; CDR3aa: CASSLDATGFSYEQYF
abundance: NA; d_gene: NA; j_gene: TRBJ2-7; v_gene: TRBV19; CDR3nt: TGTGCCAGTAGAGCCGGGACATCGGACGAGCAGTACTTC; CDR3aa: CASRAGTSDEQYF
abundance: NA; d_gene: NA; j_gene: TRBJ2-1; v_gene: TRBV5-4; CDR3nt: TGTGCCAGCAGCCCTTGGACAGCCAATGAGCAGTTCTTC; CDR3aa: CASSPWTANEQFF
abundance: NA; d_gene: NA; j_gene: TRBJ2-5; v_gene: TRBV11-3; CDR3nt: TGTGCCAGCAGCTTAGGACAGGCCATGCAAGAGACCCAGTACTTC; CDR3aa: CASSLGQAMQETQYF
abundance: NA; d_gene: NA; j_gene: TRBJ2-3; v_gene: TRBV7-2; CDR3nt: TGTGCCAGCAGCTTAGGGGGCCCGGATACGCAGTATTTT; CDR3aa: CASSLGGPDTQYF
abundance: NA; d_gene: NA; j_gene: TRBJ2-2; v_gene: TRBV30; CDR3nt: TGTGCCTGGAGTCGACTACAGAACACCGGGGAGCTGTTTTTT; CDR3aa: CAWSRLQNTGELFF
abundance: NA; d_gene: NA; j_gene: TRBJ2-1; v_gene: TRBV7-9; CDR3nt: TGTGCCAGCAGCCCAGGGGCTAGCGGCAACAATGAGCAGTTCTTC; CDR3aa: CASSPGASGNNEQFF
abundance: NA; d_gene: NA; j_gene: TRBJ1-1; v_gene: TRBV11-3; CDR3nt: TGTGCCAGCAGCTTATTAGAACTGAACACTGAAGCTTTCTTT; CDR3aa: CASSLLELNTEAFF
abundance: NA; d_gene: TRBD2; j_gene: TRBJ2-1; v_gene: TRBV5-5; CDR3nt: TGTGCCAGCAGCTTGGTCCTCCTAGCGGGAGGGGATGAGCAGTTCTTC; CDR3aa: CASSLVLLAGGDEQFF
abundance: once; d_gene: NA; j_gene: TRBJ2-2; v_gene: TRBV5-1; CDR3nt: TGCGCCAGCGAGACAGGCTACACCACCGGGGAGCTGTTTTTT; CDR3aa: CASETGYTTGELFF
abundance: NA; d_gene: TRBD1; j_gene: TRBJ1-6; v_gene: TRBV15; CDR3nt: TGTGCCACCAGCAGGGACAGGGGTTTTTCACCCCTCCACTTT; CDR3aa: CATSRDRGFSPLHF
abundance: NA; d_gene: TRBD1; j_gene: TRBJ2-3; v_gene: TRBV10-3; CDR3nt: TGTGCCACTCAACTTGGACAGGGGGCAACAGATACGCAGTATTTT; CDR3aa: CATQLGQGATDTQYF
abundance: NA; d_gene: TRBD1; j_gene: TRBJ1-1; v_gene: TRBV27; CDR3nt: TGTGCCAGCAGTACCCGACAGGGGGCCACTGAAGCTTTCTTT; CDR3aa: CASSTRQGATEAFF
abundance: NA; d_gene: TRBD2; j_gene: TRBJ2-4; v_gene: TRBV30; CDR3nt: TGTGCCTGGAGTGGGGGGGGACTAGTGCGCAAAAACATTCAGTACTTC; CDR3aa: CAWSGGGLVRKNIQYF
abundance: NA; d_gene: TRBD1; j_gene: TRBJ2-7; v_gene: TRBV15; CDR3nt: TGTGCCACCAGCAGAGCGGGACAGGGCTACGAGCAGTACTTC; CDR3aa: CATSRAGQGYEQYF
abundance: few; d_gene: TRBD1; j_gene: TRBJ1-1; v_gene: TRBV13; CDR3nt: TGTGCCAGCAGCTCCGGACAGGGGGGTACTGAAGCTTTCTTT; CDR3aa: CASSSGQGGTEAFF
abundance: NA; d_gene: TRBD2; j_gene: TRBJ2-7; v_gene: TRBV7-2; CDR3nt: TGTGCCAGCAGCCGGGGACTAGCGGGACCCGAGCAGTACTTC; CDR3aa: CASSRGLAGPEQYF
abundance: NA; d_gene: NA; j_gene: TRBJ1-2; v_gene: TRBV29-1; CDR3nt: TGCAGCGTTGGGACAGTAAACAACTATGGCTACACCTTC; CDR3aa: CSVGTVNNYGYTF
abundance: NA; d_gene: NA; j_gene: TRBJ2-2; v_gene: TRBV30; CDR3nt: TGTGCCTGGAGTGTCCGGGGGACAGCGAACACCGGGGAGCTGTTTTTT; CDR3aa: CAWSVRGTANTGELFF
abundance: NA; d_gene: TRBD1; j_gene: TRBJ2-7; v_gene: TRBV5-1; CDR3nt: TGCGCCAGCAGCTTTGGTGGAGGGACAGGGTTTTCCTACGAGCAGTACTTC; CDR3aa: CASSFGGGTGFSYEQYF
abundance: NA; d_gene: TRBD1; j_gene: TRBJ1-5; v_gene: TRBV28; CDR3nt: TGTGCCAGCAGTACCACAGGGGGCATGGGGAATCAGCCCCAGCATTTT; CDR3aa: CASSTTGGMGNQPQHF
abundance: NA; d_gene: TRBD2; j_gene: TRBJ2-1; v_gene: TRBV7-7; CDR3nt: TGTGCCAGCAGTTCCAGCGTTAAGGACGGGAGGGCTGGACATGAGCAGTTCTTC; CDR3aa: CASSSSVKDGRAGHEQFF
abundance: NA; d_gene: NA; j_gene: TRBJ2-6; v_gene: TRBV2; CDR3nt: TGTGCCAGCCCCATCAGGGCAGGGGCCAACGGCCTGACTTTC; CDR3aa: CASPIRAGANGLTF
abundance: few; d_gene: NA; j_gene: TRBJ2-3; v_gene: TRBV5-4; CDR3nt: TGTGCCAGCAGTTTAGCGGAGACCACAGATACGCAGTATTTT; CDR3aa: CASSLAETTDTQYF
abundance: NA; d_gene: NA; j_gene: TRBJ2-3; v_gene: TRBV12-5; CDR3nt: TGTGCTATGACCGGTGGAGGGGGCACAGATACGCAGTATTTT; CDR3aa: CAMTGGGGTDTQYF
abundance: NA; d_gene: TRBD2; j_gene: TRBJ2-2; v_gene: TRBV27; CDR3nt: TGTGCCAGCAGTTTGGAGCATAGCGGGAGGGACGGGGAGCTGTTTTTT; CDR3aa: CASSLEHSGRDGELFF
abundance: once; d_gene: NA; j_gene: TRBJ2-5; v_gene: TRBV5-1; CDR3nt: TGCGCCAGCAGCCATGGCCCAGGGGTCGATCAAGAGACCCAGTACTTC; CDR3aa: CASSHGPGVDQETQYF
abundance: NA; d_gene: TRBD2; j_gene: TRBJ2-1; v_gene: TRBV6-1; CDR3nt: TGTGCCAGCAGTGATCGGTCTAGCGGTTACAATGAGCAGTTCTTC; CDR3aa: CASSDRSSGYNEQFF
abundance: once; d_gene: NA; j_gene: TRBJ2-7; v_gene: TRBV2; CDR3nt: TGTGCCAGCATCGAGGGTCGGGAGCACTTC; CDR3aa: CASIEGREHF
abundance: NA; d_gene: TRBD2; j_gene: TRBJ2-1; v_gene: TRBV19; CDR3nt: TGTGCCAGTAGCCTCAGGACTAGCGGGGGGAACAATGAGCAGTTCTTC; CDR3aa: CASSLRTSGGNNEQFF
abundance: few; d_gene: TRBD1; j_gene: TRBJ2-1; v_gene: TRBV5-1; CDR3nt: TGCGCCAGCAGCCCGTCGACAGGGAAAAATGAGCAGTTCTTC; CDR3aa: CASSPSTGKNEQFF
abundance: NA; d_gene: NA; j_gene: TRBJ1-2; v_gene: TRBV6-5; CDR3nt: TGTGCCAGCAGTCCCCAGGAGGCCTTCGGTGGCTACACCTTC; CDR3aa: CASSPQEAFGGYTF
abundance: NA; d_gene: NA; j_gene: TRBJ2-1; v_gene: TRBV6-5; CDR3nt: TGTGCCAGCAGTTATGGGTCAGGGGCGGGCAATGAGCAGTTCTTC; CDR3aa: CASSYGSGAGNEQFF
abundance: NA; d_gene: TRBD1; j_gene: TRBJ1-2; v_gene: TRBV30; CDR3nt: TGTGCCTGGGGACAGGGGTACTATGGCTACACCTTC; CDR3aa: CAWGQGYYGYTF
abundance: NA; d_gene: TRBD1; j_gene: TRBJ1-4; v_gene: TRBV7-9; CDR3nt: TGTGCCAGCAGCCGCGGGACAGACAATGAAAAACTGTTTTTT; CDR3aa: CASSRGTDNEKLFF
abundance: NA; d_gene: NA; j_gene: TRBJ1-5; v_gene: TRBV7-9; CDR3nt: TGTGCCAGCAGCTTGACAGATAGCAATCAGCCCCAGCATTTT; CDR3aa: CASSLTDSNQPQHF
abundance: NA; d_gene: NA; j_gene: TRBJ2-7; v_gene: TRBV6-1; CDR3nt: TGTGCCAGCAGTGACGGGTCGGGACGGGGGTTCTACGAGCAGTACTTC; CDR3aa: CASSDGSGRGFYEQYF
abundance: NA; d_gene: NA; j_gene: TRBJ1-1; v_gene: TRBV21-1; CDR3nt: TGTGCCAGCAGCAAATTCTCGAGACAGATGAACACTGAAGCTTTCTTT; CDR3aa: CASSKFSRQMNTEAFF
abundance: NA; d_gene: TRBD2; j_gene: TRBJ2-3; v_gene: TRBV9; CDR3nt: TGTGCCAGCAGCGGACCCGGGGCGGGGGTAGCAGATACGCAGTATTTT; CDR3aa: CASSGPGAGVADTQYF
abundance: NA; d_gene: TRBD2; j_gene: TRBJ2-5; v_gene: TRBV4-2; CDR3nt: TGTGCCAGCAGCCAAGGCACCGGGACTAGCAAAGAGACCCAGTACTTC; CDR3aa: CASSQGTGTSKETQYF
abundance: few; d_gene: NA; j_gene: TRBJ2-7; v_gene: TRBV11-3; CDR3nt: TGTGCCAGCAGCCCTCGGACTAACTACGAGCAGTACTTC; CDR3aa: CASSPRTNYEQYF
abundance: NA; d_gene: TRBD1; j_gene: TRBJ1-1; v_gene: TRBV4-2; CDR3nt: TGTGCCAGCAGCCAAGATCGGGACAGGGAAGTTTTCTTT; CDR3aa: CASSQDRDREVFF
abundance: NA; d_gene: NA; j_gene: TRBJ1-1; v_gene: TRBV7-8; CDR3nt: TGTGCCAGCAGCAGGACAGTGAACACTGAAGCTTTCTTT; CDR3aa: CASSRTVNTEAFF
abundance: NA; d_gene: NA; j_gene: TRBJ1-5; v_gene: TRBV28; CDR3nt: TGTGCCAGCAGTACTTCCCGGGGGGGGCTTGGCAATCAGCCCCAGCATTTT; CDR3aa: CASSTSRGGLGNQPQHF